A single sample gave rise to the 31 T cell receptor beta chains below, sequenced in a study of T-cell memory formation after mild COVID-19. TCRdb processed the 5' RACE reads anew with MiXCR; each CDR3 protein has one entry. The table has some 450,000 distinct CDR3 sequences, 15% to 25% seen once. The sequenced sample was PBMCs or a T cell subset sorted from them (not recorded which). These receptors were collected from an adult woman who had mild COVID-19 (a few samples of this study predate the infection). Cell type and time point are not known.

This clonotype has only a few counts. The chain has TRBV4-1 and TRBJ1-1, with 9 bases fitting TRBD1. Trimming took 1 base from V and 4 from J; bases not matched to a gene: 4. The CDR3 totals 15 residues. Per the germline V gene, CDR1 is MGHRA and CDR2 is YSYEKL. This chain's CDR3 is CASSQGTGGITEAFF. CDR3 coding DNA: TGCGCCAGCAGCCAAGGAACAGGGGGCATCACTGAAGCTTTCTTT.

This sequence joins TRBV27 and TRBJ1-1, with D tentatively TRBD1 (5 bases). Between the trimmed V and J ends, which lost 3 bases and 1 base, there was a span of 12 bases. Per germline, CDR1 MNHEY and CDR2 SMNVEV (reference sequence). This CDR3 has 15 residues. CDR3 coding DNA: TGTGCCAGCAGTTTTTCGGGCAGGGCGAACACTGAAGCTTTCTTT. Protein: CASSFSGRANTEAFF.

The chain employs TRBV7-9 and TRBJ1-2; D unresolved. This CDR3 comprises 14 residues. Germline V gene sequence: CDR1 SEHNR, CDR2 FQNEAQ (reference sequence). V lost 0 bases and J lost 3, with 8 bases in between. CDR3: CASSLAPRYYGYTF. In DNA form, the CDR3 reads TGTGCCAGCAGCTTAGCCCCCCGATACTATGGCTACACCTTC.

The sample holds a few counts of this clonotype. The chain recombines TRBV18 with TRBJ2-7; D possibly corresponds to TRBD2 (6 bases). Germline V gene data show CDR1 as KGHSH and CDR2 as LQKENI. This CDR3 is 14 amino acids long. V lost 3 bases and J 2 bases, leaving 11 bases between the germline ends. CDR3 DNA: TGTGCCAGCTCACCTACTAGCCAGGCCTACGAGCAGTACTTC. Encoded protein: CASSPTSQAYEQYF.

The chain combines TRBV29-1 with TRBJ1-2; 7 bases fit TRBD1. Germline CDR1 reads SQVTM; CDR2 reads ANQGSEA. This CDR3 contains 18 residues. V gave up 0 bases and J gave up 4 bases; unmatched junction bases: 17. This chain's CDR3 is CSVEETGTEYQSRYGYTF. The CDR3 DNA follows: TGCAGCGTTGAAGAGACCGGGACAGAATATCAATCTCGCTATGGCTACACCTTC. Supplemented by reference TRBV29-1 and TRBJ1-2, the full variable domain reads SAVISQKPSRDICQRGTSLTIQCQVDSQVTMMFWYRQQPGQSLTLIATANQGSEATYESGFVIDKFPISRPNLTFSTLTVSNMSPEDSSIYLCSVEETGTEYQSRYGYTFGSGTRLTVV.

The CDR3 DNA sequence: TGTGCCAGCAGCTCCTACAGCGGGAGGGCCCTCTACAATGAGCAGTTCTTC. This translates into CASSSYSGRALYNEQFF. This chain connects TRBV7-9 to TRBJ2-1, with 10 bases matching TRBD2. Germline V gene sequence: CDR1 SEHNR, CDR2 FQNEAQ (reference sequence). With 4 bases clipped from V and 3 bases from J, the junction kept 9 bases outside the gene matches. The CDR3 consists of 17 residues.

V is TRBV20-1 and J is TRBJ2-1; 12 bases are shared with TRBD2. Trimming at V came to 1 base and at J to 9 bases, leaving 10 bases not matched to a gene. CDR1 and CDR2 from the germline V gene are DFQATT and SNEGSKA (reference sequence). This CDR3 is 16 amino acids long. The DNA for the CDR3 is TGCAGTGCTAGAGTCCAGCTAGCGGGAGGGTCCGGTGAGCAGTTCTTC. This translates into CSARVQLAGGSGEQFF.

This chain uses TRBV12-5 with TRBJ1-5; D call uncertain. Germline CDR1 and CDR2: LGHNT and FRNRAP. The CDR3 is 16 residues long. V lost 1 base and J lost 0, with 10 bases in between. This CDR3 reads CASGLGGAYSNQPQHF. CDR3 DNA sequence: TGTGCTAGTGGTTTGGGGGGAGCTTATAGCAATCAGCCCCAGCATTTT.

This clonotype was found a few times. The chain carries TRBV6-1 and TRBJ2-1; TRBD1 aligns across 8 bases. Germline CDR1 MNHNS, CDR2 SASEGT. The CDR3 is made up of 14 amino acids. The ends lost 7 bases at V and 3 bases at J; junction bases unmatched: 5. The CDR3 spells CASNGQGIYNEQFF. CDR3 sequence (DNA): TGTGCCAGCAATGGACAGGGCATCTACAATGAGCAGTTCTTC.

This clonotype was found a few times. The J gene is TRBJ1-1, the V gene TRBV20-1; tentatively, D is TRBD1 (5 bases). Germline V gene data show CDR1 as DFQATT and CDR2 as SNEGSKA (reference sequence). This CDR3 is built from 14 residues. Deletions cut 2 bases from V and 0 bases from J, with 10 bases between. The CDR3 sequence: CSARFGHLNTEAFF. The CDR3 bases are TGCAGTGCTAGATTCGGACACCTGAACACTGAAGCTTTCTTT.

In this sample, this clonotype turned up a few times. The chain employs TRBV24-1 and TRBJ1-1; D uncertain. Per the germline V gene, CDR1 is KGHDR and CDR2 is SFDVKD. The CDR3 is made up of 13 amino acids. V was clipped by 3 bases and J by 6 bases, with 10 bases between them. The CDR3 region is CATSDGQAPEAFF. The DNA of the CDR3 is TGTGCCACCAGTGATGGCCAGGCGCCTGAAGCTTTCTTT.

The CDR3 DNA follows: TGCGCCAGCAGTAAAAACGGGTTGAGTAGCAGTAACTATGGCTACACCTTC. Its translation: CASSKNGLSSSNYGYTF. The chain combines TRBV5-1 with TRBJ1-2; D call uncertain. Germline CDR1 is SGHRS and CDR2 is YFSETQ. The length of the CDR3 is 17 residues. The V gene lost 5 bases and the J gene lost 1 base, with 21 bases spanning the gap.

This clonotype has only a few counts. V gene TRBV5-1 combines with J gene TRBJ2-7; 7 bases fit TRBD1. The length of the CDR3 is 15 residues. The V gene end was trimmed by 3 bases and the J gene end by 3 bases; junction bases not matched to a gene: 9. The germline gives CDR1 SGHRS, CDR2 YFSETQ. The CDR3 bases are TGCGCCAGCAGCTCAACAGGGGAACGTGTCTACGAGCAGTACTTC. Residues: CASSSTGERVYEQYF.

This clonotype was counted between two and nine times. The CDR3 sequence: CASTRRQLEETQYF. The CDR3 region has the DNA TGTGCCAGCACGCGCAGACAGCTAGAAGAGACCCAGTACTTC. V is TRBV2 and J is TRBJ2-5; a weak D match, TRBD1 (5 bases). The germline V and J ends were trimmed by 7 bases and 3 bases, with 15 bases remaining between them. CDR3 length: 14 residues. Germline V gene data show CDR1 as SNHLY and CDR2 as FYNNEI.

The V gene is TRBV2, the J gene TRBJ2-7; D not resolved. This CDR3 is built from 15 residues. V was pared by 0 bases and J by 3 bases, with 12 bases between. The germline V gene has CDR1 SNHLY and CDR2 FYNNEI. The DNA for the CDR3 is TGTGCCAGCAGTGAAGCCCAAAGCTACAGCTACGAGCAGTACTTC. It yields the protein CASSEAQSYSYEQYF.

CDR3 DNA sequence: TGTGCCAGCAGTTACTCGAGCTCTAGAGAGGCCGAGCAGTACTTC. This gives the protein CASSYSSSREAEQYF. The chain joins TRBV6-2 or TRBV6-3 to TRBJ2-7; no reliable D call. This CDR3 has 15 amino acids. CDR1 and CDR2 from the germline V gene are MNHEY and SVGEGT. V shed 0 bases and J shed 6 bases, with 15 bases lying between them.

The rearrangement uses TRBV6-5 and TRBJ1-4; possibly TRBD1 for D (5 bases). This CDR3 contains 14 residues. Trimming removed 6 bases from V and 9 bases from J, with 17 bases in between. Germline CDR1 and CDR2: MNHEY and SVGAGI. The CDR3 here is CASRSLRDGKKLFF. The CDR3, as DNA: TGTGCCAGCAGATCGCTCCGGGACGGGAAAAAACTGTTTTTT.

The sample holds a few counts of this clonotype. V gene TRBV20-1 combines with J gene TRBJ1-5; TRBD1 matches 8 bases. V lost 5 bases and J lost 4; bases outside the gene matches: 7. The CDR3 sequence is 14 residues long. CDR1 DFQATT and CDR2 SNEGSKA come from the germline V gene (reference sequence). The CDR3, as DNA: TGCAGTGCTCCGGACAGGGAGTCTAATCAGCCCCAGCATTTT. Translation: CSAPDRESNQPQHF.

This clonotype showed up many times. This CDR3 reads CASSLDTVPNSPLHF. The CDR3 DNA sequence: TGTGCCAGCAGCTTGGACACAGTTCCTAATTCACCCCTCCACTTT. The rearrangement links TRBV7-6 to TRBJ1-6; possible D gene TRBD1, 5 bases. V lost 3 bases and J lost 6, with 12 bases in between. The CDR3 runs to 15 residues. Germline V CDR1 and CDR2: SGHVS, FNYEAQ. Supplemented by reference TRBV7-6 and TRBJ1-6, the full variable domain reads GAGVSQSPRYKVTKRGQDVALRCDPISGHVSLYWYRQALGQGPEFLTYFNYEAQQDKSGLPNDRFSAERPEGSISTLTIQRTEQRDSAMYRCASSLDTVPNSPLHFGNGTRLTVT.

The CDR3 here is CATSRDLTSGSYEQYF. CDR3 in DNA: TGTGCCACCAGCAGAGATTTGACTAGCGGGAGTTACGAGCAGTACTTC. This chain joins TRBV15 and TRBJ2-7; 12 bases align to TRBD2. Germline values: CDR1 LNHNV, CDR2 YYDKDF (reference sequence). The ends lost 0 bases at V and 4 bases at J; junction bases unmatched: 4. The CDR3 spans 16 residues.

This sequence joins TRBV7-9 and TRBJ2-1; 10 bases match TRBD1. CDR3 length: 17 amino acids. Germline-derived CDR1 and CDR2 are SEHNR and FQNEAQ (reference sequence). V shed 4 bases, J shed 9 bases, and the junction held 15 bases outside the gene matches. CDR3 protein: CASSSPPRDRGIREQFF. DNA of the CDR3: TGTGCCAGCAGCTCACCACCCCGGGACAGGGGAATCCGTGAGCAGTTCTTC. The variable domain in full, completed from reference TRBV7-9 and TRBJ2-1, reads DTGVSQNPRHKITKRGQNVTFRCDPISEHNRLYWYRQTLGQGPEFLTYFQNEAQLEKSRLLSDRFSAERPKGSFSTLEIQRTEQGDSAMYLCASSSPPRDRGIREQFFGPGTRLTVL.

This clonotype has a handful of counts. V and J are TRBV6-2 or TRBV6-3 and TRBJ2-6; possibly TRBD1 for D (6 bases). There are 15 residues in the CDR3. Germline CDR1 is MNHEY and CDR2 is SVGEGT. The V end lost 6 bases, the J end lost 2 bases, and 11 bases lay between the germline ends. The CDR3 DNA is TGTGCCAGCAGCTCCGACAGGCCTGGGGCCAACGTCCTGACTTTC. Its protein product is CASSSDRPGANVLTF.

This clonotype was seen a handful of times. The V call is TRBV7-6, the J call TRBJ2-7; D ambiguous. V lost 5 bases and J 3 bases, leaving 20 bases between the germline ends. Germline V gene sequence: CDR1 SGHVS, CDR2 FNYEAQ. The CDR3 spans 16 residues. In DNA form, the CDR3 reads TGTGCCAGCAGCCCCCACTTGTTGCCAGAAGTCTACGAGCAGTACTTC. Its protein product is CASSPHLLPEVYEQYF.

V and J are TRBV7-6 and TRBJ2-7; a possible D gene is TRBD1 (5 bases). Germline V gives CDR1 SGHVS, CDR2 FNYEAQ. This CDR3 has 17 amino acids. V shed 5 bases and J shed 6 bases, with 26 bases lying between them. This chain's CDR3 is CASSLEAGYRMVGEQYF. The DNA of the CDR3 is TGTGCCAGCAGCCTAGAGGCAGGGTACAGGATGGTAGGCGAGCAGTACTTC. The entire variable domain, with the rest obtained from reference TRBV7-6 and TRBJ2-7, is as follows: GAGVSQSPRYKVTKRGQDVALRCDPISGHVSLYWYRQALGQGPEFLTYFNYEAQQDKSGLPNDRFSAERPEGSISTLTIQRTEQRDSAMYRCASSLEAGYRMVGEQYFGPGTRLTVT.

This clonotype was seen a few times. The chain combines TRBV12-3 or TRBV12-4 with TRBJ1-4, with a weak D call TRBD1 (5 bases). CDR3 length: 14 residues. The ends were cut back, 8 bases at V and 8 bases at J, with 18 bases in the middle. CDR3 loop: CASDGGTSEEKLFF. The CDR3 DNA is TGTGCCAGCGACGGCGGGACCTCCGAGGAAAAACTGTTTTTT.

The chain recombines TRBV6-6 with TRBJ2-3, with a possible D match to TRBD2 (7 bases). This CDR3 has 14 amino acids. The germline CDR1 and CDR2 sequences are MNHNY and SVGAGI (reference sequence). The V gene lost 3 bases and the J gene lost 5 bases, with 12 bases spanning the gap. DNA for the CDR3: TGTGCCAGCAGTTATGGGGGGGGCTTAGATACGCAGTATTTT. Its protein product is CASSYGGGLDTQYF.

CDR3 sequence reads: CASSQGLANEQYF. CDR3 nucleotide sequence: TGTGCCAGCAGCCAGGGACTAGCGAACGAGCAGTACTTC. V is TRBV3-1 and J is TRBJ2-7; 10 positions agree with TRBD2. V lost 3 bases and J lost 5; bases outside the gene matches: 1. Germline CDR1 LGHDT, CDR2 YNNKEL (reference sequence). This CDR3 region has 13 residues.

The chain uses TRBV2 and TRBJ2-5; D unclear. Germline lookup yields CDR1 SNHLY and CDR2 FYNNEI. Trimming stripped 4 bases from V and 2 bases from J, with 11 bases between. This CDR3 is built from 14 residues. The CDR3 sequence: CASSVRQVQETQYF. CDR3 DNA: TGTGCCAGCAGTGTGAGACAAGTACAAGAGACCCAGTACTTC.

This clonotype was detected only a few times. This chain uses TRBV6-6 with TRBJ2-7; 8 bases line up with TRBD1. From germline, CDR1 is MNHNY and CDR2 SVGAGI (reference sequence). V lost 5 bases to trimming and J lost 5 bases; unmatched junction nucleotides: 5. The CDR3 consists of 13 residues. The CDR3 loop reads CASSRDRSNEQYF. The CDR3 DNA is TGTGCCAGCAGTAGGGACAGGTCGAACGAGCAGTACTTC.

This clonotype occurred a few times. V is TRBV20-1 and J is TRBJ1-2, with TRBD1 matching 11 bases. Germline trimming cut 5 bases from V and 4 bases from J; bases unmatched to any gene: 9. The CDR3 extends over 15 amino acids. Germline CDR1 is DFQATT and CDR2 is SNEGSKA (reference sequence). The CDR3 nucleotides read TGCAGTGCTCCCCCTCGGACAGGGGGCACCTATGGCTACACCTTC. Protein sequence: CSAPPRTGGTYGYTF.

The V and J genes are TRBV9 and TRBJ1-1; TRBD1 agrees at 11 bases. This CDR3 is 15 amino acids long. CDR1 SGDLS and CDR2 YYNGEE come from the germline V gene. V lost 6 bases to trimming and J lost 4 bases; unmatched junction nucleotides: 8. The CDR3 region is CASNNGQGAFTEAFF. Written as DNA, the CDR3 is TGTGCCAGCAATAACGGACAGGGGGCTTTCACTGAAGCTTTCTTT.